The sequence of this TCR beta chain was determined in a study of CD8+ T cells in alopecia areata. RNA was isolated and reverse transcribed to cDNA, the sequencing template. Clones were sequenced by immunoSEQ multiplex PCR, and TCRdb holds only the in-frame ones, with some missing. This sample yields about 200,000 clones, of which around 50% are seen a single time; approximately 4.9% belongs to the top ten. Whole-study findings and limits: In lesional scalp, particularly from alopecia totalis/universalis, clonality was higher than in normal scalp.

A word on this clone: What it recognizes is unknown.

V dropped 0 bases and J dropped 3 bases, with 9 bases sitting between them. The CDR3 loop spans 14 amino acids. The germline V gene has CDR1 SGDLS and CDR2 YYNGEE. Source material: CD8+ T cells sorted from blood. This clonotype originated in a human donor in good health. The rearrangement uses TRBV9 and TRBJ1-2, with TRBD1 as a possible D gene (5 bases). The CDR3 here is CASSVGAGDYGYTF. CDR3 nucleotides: TGTGCCAGCAGCGTAGGGGCGGGGGACTATGGCTACACCTTC.